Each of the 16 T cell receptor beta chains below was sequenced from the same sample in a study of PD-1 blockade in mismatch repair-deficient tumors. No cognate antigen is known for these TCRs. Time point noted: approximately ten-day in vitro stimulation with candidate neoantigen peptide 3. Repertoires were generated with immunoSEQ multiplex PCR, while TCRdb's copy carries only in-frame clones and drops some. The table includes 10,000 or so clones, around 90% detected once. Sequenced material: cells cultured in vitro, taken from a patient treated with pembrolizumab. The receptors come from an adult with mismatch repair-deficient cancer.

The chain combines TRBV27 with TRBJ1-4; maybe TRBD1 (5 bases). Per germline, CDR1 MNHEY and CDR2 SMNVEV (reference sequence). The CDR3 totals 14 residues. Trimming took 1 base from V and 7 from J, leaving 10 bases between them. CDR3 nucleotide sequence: TGTGCCAGCAGTTTATACCAGGGCGGTGAAAAACTGTTTTTT. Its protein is CASSLYQGGEKLFF.

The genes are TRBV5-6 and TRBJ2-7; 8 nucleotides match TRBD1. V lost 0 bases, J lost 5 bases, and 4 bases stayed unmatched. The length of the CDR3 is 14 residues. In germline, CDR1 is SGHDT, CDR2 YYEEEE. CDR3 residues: CASSLGTGWDEQYF. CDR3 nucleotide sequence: TGTGCCAGCAGCTTGGGGACAGGGTGGGACGAGCAGTACTTC.

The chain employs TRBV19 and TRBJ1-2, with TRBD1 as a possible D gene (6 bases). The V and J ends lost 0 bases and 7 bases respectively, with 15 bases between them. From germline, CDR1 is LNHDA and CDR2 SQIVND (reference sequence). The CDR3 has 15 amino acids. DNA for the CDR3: TGTGCCAGTAGTATAGATTGGCCAGGGGCTGGTGGCTACACCTTC. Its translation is CASSIDWPGAGGYTF. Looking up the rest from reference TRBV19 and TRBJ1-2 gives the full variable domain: DGGITQSPKYLFRKEGQNVTLSCEQNLNHDAMYWYRQDPGQGLRLIYYSQIVNDFQKGDIAEGYSVSREKKESFPLTVTSAQKNPTAFYLCASSIDWPGAGGYTFGSGTRLTVV.

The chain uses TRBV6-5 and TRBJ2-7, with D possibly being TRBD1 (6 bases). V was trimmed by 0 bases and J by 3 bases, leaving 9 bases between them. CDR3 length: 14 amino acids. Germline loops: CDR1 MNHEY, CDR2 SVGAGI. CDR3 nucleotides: TGTGCCAGCAGTTACTCCACGGACAGCTACGAGCAGTACTTC. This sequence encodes CASSYSTDSYEQYF.

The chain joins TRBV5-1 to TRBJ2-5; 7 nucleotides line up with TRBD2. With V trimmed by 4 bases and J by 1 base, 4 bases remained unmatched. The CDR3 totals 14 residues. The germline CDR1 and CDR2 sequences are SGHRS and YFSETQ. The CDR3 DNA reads TGCGCCAGCAGCCCGACGGGGGGCCAAGAGACCCAGTACTTC. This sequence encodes CASSPTGGQETQYF.

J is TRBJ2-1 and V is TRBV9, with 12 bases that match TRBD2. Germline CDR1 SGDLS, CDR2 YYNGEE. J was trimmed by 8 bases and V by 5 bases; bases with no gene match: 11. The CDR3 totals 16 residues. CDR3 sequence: CASSRGLAGRYHEQFF. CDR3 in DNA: TGTGCCAGCAGTCGGGGACTAGCGGGTCGGTACCATGAGCAGTTCTTC.

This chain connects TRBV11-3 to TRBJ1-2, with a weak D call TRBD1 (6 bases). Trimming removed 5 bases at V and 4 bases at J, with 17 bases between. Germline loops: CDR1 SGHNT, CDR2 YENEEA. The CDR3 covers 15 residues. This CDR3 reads CASSPLGGLVYGYTF. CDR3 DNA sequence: TGTGCCAGCAGCCCCCTAGGGGGATTGGTCTATGGCTACACCTTC.

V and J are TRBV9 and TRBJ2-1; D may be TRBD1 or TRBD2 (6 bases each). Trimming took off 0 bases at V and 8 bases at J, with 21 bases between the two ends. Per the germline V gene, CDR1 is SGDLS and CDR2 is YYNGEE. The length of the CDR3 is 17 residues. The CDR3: CASSVVGGKDLADEQFF. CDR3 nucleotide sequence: TGTGCCAGCAGCGTAGTAGGGGGGAAAGATCTAGCTGATGAGCAGTTCTTC.

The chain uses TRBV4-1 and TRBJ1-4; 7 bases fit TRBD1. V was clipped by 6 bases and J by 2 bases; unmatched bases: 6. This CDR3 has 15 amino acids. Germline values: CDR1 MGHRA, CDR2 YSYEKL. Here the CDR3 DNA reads TGCGCCAGCAGTTTCACAGGGGCGACTAATGAAAAACTGTTTTTT. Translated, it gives CASSFTGATNEKLFF.

DNA for the CDR3: TGTGCCAGCTCTCGCATCGTGGGCGGACGCAATCAGCCCCAGCATTTT. This sequence encodes CASSRIVGGRNQPQHF. The chain carries TRBV18 and TRBJ1-5; no reliable D call. The CDR3 extends over 16 amino acids. Trimming removed 6 bases from V and 2 bases from J, with 17 bases in between. Germline CDR1 and CDR2: KGHSH and LQKENI. Combining the CDR3 with reference TRBV18 and TRBJ1-5 gives the whole variable domain NAGVMQNPRHLVRRRGQEARLRCSPMKGHSHVYWYRQLPEEGLKFMVYLQKENIIDESGMPKERFSAEFPKEGPSILRIQQVVRGDSAAYFCASSRIVGGRNQPQHFGDGTRLSIL.

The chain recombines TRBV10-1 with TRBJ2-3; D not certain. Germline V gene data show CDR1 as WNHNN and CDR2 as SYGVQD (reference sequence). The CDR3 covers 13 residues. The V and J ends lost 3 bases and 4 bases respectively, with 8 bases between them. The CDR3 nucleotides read TGCGCCAGCAGTGAATGGGAAGCAGATACGCAGTATTTT. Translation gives CASSEWEADTQYF.

The DNA for the CDR3 is TGCGCCAGCAGCCAAGAGGGGACTAGCGGTCCCAATGAGCAGTTCTTC. It codes for CASSQEGTSGPNEQFF. The V gene is TRBV4-1, the J gene TRBJ2-1; 11 bases are shared with TRBD2. The J segment lost 6 bases and the V segment lost 0 bases, leaving 4 bases of the junction unmatched. The length of the CDR3 is 16 residues. Looked up from germline, CDR1 is MGHRA and CDR2 is YSYEKL.

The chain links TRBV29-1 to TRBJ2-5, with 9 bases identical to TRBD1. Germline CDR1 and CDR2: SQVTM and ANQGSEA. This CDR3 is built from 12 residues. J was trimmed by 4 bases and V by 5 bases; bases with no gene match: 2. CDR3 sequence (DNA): TGCAGCGTTACAGGGGGCGGAGAGACCCAGTACTTC. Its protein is CSVTGGGETQYF.

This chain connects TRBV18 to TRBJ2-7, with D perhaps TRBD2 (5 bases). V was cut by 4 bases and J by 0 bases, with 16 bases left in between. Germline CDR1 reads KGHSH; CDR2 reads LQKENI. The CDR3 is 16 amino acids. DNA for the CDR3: TGTGCCAGCTCACTACCTCCAGGACTGAGCTCCTACGAGCAGTACTTC. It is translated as CASSLPPGLSSYEQYF. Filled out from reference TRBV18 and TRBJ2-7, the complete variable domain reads NAGVMQNPRHLVRRRGQEARLRCSPMKGHSHVYWYRQLPEEGLKFMVYLQKENIIDESGMPKERFSAEFPKEGPSILRIQQVVRGDSAAYFCASSLPPGLSSYEQYFGPGTRLTVT.

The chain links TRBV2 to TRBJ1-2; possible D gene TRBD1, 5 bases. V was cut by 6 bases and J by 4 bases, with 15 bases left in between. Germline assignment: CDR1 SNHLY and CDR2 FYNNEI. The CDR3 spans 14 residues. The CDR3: CASRAAGGGYGYTF. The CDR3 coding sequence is TGTGCCAGCAGAGCCGCGGGGGGGGGCTATGGCTACACCTTC.

The CDR3 nucleotides read TGCGCCAGCAGTCCAGGGGGGGACACAGATACGCAGTATTTT. It codes for CASSPGGDTDTQYF. The chain couples TRBV5-1 to TRBJ2-3; perhaps D is TRBD1 or TRBD2 (7 bases each). V gave up 5 bases and J gave up 2 bases, with 12 bases separating them. The CDR3 has 14 residues. Germline CDR1 SGHRS, CDR2 YFSETQ.